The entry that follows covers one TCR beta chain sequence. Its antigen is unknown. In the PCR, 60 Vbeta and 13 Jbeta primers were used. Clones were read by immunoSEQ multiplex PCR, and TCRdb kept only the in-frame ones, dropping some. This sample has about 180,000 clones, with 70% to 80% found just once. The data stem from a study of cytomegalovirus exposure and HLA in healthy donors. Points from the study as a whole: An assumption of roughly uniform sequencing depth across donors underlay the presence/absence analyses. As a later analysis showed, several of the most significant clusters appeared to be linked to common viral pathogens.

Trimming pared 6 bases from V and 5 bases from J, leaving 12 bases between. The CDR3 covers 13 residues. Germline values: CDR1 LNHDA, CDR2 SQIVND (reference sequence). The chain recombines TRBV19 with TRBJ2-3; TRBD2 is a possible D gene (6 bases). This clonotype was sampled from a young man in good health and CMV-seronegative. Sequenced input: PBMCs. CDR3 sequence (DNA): TGTGCCAGTAGCTGGACCGGGGGAGATACGCAGTATTTT. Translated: CASSWTGGDTQYF.